The clone carrying this T cell receptor beta chain was seen ten or more times. Antigen specificity is unknown. The record originates from a study of regulatory T cells in long-lasting Graves disease. The germline V gene encodes CDR1 DFQATT and CDR2 SNEGSKA (reference sequence). CDR3 length: 16 residues. Unmatched junction bases numbered 8, after V lost 1 base and J lost 2 bases. General study points: Persistent disease preferred TRBV28, TRBJ1-2 and TRBJ2-5; new disease, TRBV20-1 and TRBJ2-1.

Time point specified: persistent/refractory GD, antithyroid drugs over 5 years with positive TRAb. RNA isolated from PBMCs was used to make the TCR library. According to the study, TCR beta libraries were built with iRepertoire HTBI primers and CDR3-region Arm-PCR. TCRdb itself ran the multiplex PCR reads through MiXCR, one entry per CDR3 protein. The repertoire includes 400,000 to 600,000 distinct CDR3 sequences, 20% to 25% of them detected once, and about 6.6% sits in the top ten. The chain recombines TRBV20-1 with TRBJ1-5; 7 bases map to TRBD1. The receptor's source is a female donor with Graves disease. Sequencing was performed on peripheral blood mononuclear cells (PBMCs), taken when the disease was refractory, from a patient treated with antithyroid drugs. CDR3 nucleotides: TGCAGTGCTAGAGGGGACAGCCCGGGTGGCAATCAGCCCCAGCATTTT. It is translated as CSARGDSPGGNQPQHF.